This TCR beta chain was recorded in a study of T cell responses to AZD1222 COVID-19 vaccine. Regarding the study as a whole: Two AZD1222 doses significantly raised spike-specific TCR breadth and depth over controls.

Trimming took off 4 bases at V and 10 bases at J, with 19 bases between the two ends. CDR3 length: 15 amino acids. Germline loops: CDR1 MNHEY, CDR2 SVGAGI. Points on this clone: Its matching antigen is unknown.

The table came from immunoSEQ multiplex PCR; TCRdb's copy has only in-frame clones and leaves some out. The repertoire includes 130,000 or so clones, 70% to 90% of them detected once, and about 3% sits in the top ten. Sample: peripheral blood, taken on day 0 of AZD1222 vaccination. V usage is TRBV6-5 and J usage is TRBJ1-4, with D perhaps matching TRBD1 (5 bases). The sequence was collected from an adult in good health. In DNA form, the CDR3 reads TGTGCCAGCAGTTCTGACAGCTCTACGAGGGGAAAACTGTTTTTT. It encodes CASSSDSSTRGKLFF.